The 6 T cell receptor beta chains below were found in one sample sequenced in a study of vaccination and CD4 T cells after COVID-19. The treatment here: approximately 9-day PBMC culture with coronavirus spike peptide pools or control peptides (ViraFEST assay). CD4+ T lymphocytes from the unexposed donor were collected before the COVID-19 pandemic (2011-2018). No cognate antigen is known for these TCRs. Sequence data for DNA of cultured CD4+ T cells were generated by the Oncomine TCR Beta short-read assay. TCRdb re-derived calls from the PCR reads in MiXCR, one entry per CDR3 protein. This table has 2,500 to 3,000 distinct CDR3 sequences, approximately 40% appearing once. Input material: CD4+ T cells from blood, cultured in vitro. The origin of the receptors is a human donor in good health.

Turning to this clonotype: One junction end disagrees with the germline gene, perhaps due to a read error. The chain links TRBV10-3 to TRBJ2-7, with D unresolved. The CDR3 length is 14 residues. Germline-derived CDR1 and CDR2 are ENHRY and SYGVKD. In DNA, the CDR3 is TGTGCCATCAGTGAGTCGGGCCAGAACTACGGGCAGTACTTC. It codes for CAISESGQNYGQYF.

V usage is TRBV28 and J usage is TRBJ2-5; tentative D call: TRBD1 (5 bases). Looked up from germline, CDR1 is MDHEN and CDR2 is SYDVKM. CDR3 length equals 15 residues. The germline V and J ends were trimmed by 3 bases and 6 bases, with 17 bases remaining between them. The CDR3 reads CASSLRTTQTQTQYF. As DNA, the CDR3 is TGTGCCAGCAGTTTGAGGACAACGCAAACCCAGACCCAGTACTTC.

By share, this clonotype counts as medium-sized. The genes are TRBV7-6 and TRBJ1-5, with D perhaps matching TRBD1 (5 bases). Germline V lookup: CDR1 SGHVS, CDR2 FNYEAQ. This CDR3 region has 14 residues. The V gene lost 1 base and the J gene lost 7 bases, with 11 bases spanning the gap. The CDR3 nucleotides read TGTGCCAGCAGCTTAGTGGGGGAAGGGCAGCCCCAGCATTTT. The encoded protein is CASSLVGEGQPQHF.

The chain is built from TRBV4-3 and TRBJ1-3; no reliable D call. This CDR3 is 13 amino acids long. Germline V CDR1 and CDR2: LGHNA, YSLEER. Deletions cut 4 bases from V and 10 bases from J, with 14 bases between. The CDR3 spells CASSLGRGETIYF. CDR3 nucleotides: TGCGCCAGCAGCCTCGGTCGGGGTGAAACCATATATTTT.

This chain uses TRBV7-3 with TRBJ1-2; D is possibly TRBD1 (6 bases). V was clipped by 2 bases and J by 8 bases, with 15 bases between them. Germline loops: CDR1 SGHTA, CDR2 FQGTGA. The CDR3 extends over 14 amino acids. The CDR3 DNA reads TGTGCCAGCAGCTTACGGGGGGGCGTTGACGGCTACACCTTC. Its translation: CASSLRGGVDGYTF.

The chain employs TRBV14 and TRBJ1-1; D is ambiguous. Germline V gives CDR1 SGHDN, CDR2 FVKESK. Trimming took 6 bases from V and 2 from J, leaving 10 bases between them. The CDR3 has 13 residues. The CDR3 reads CASRSEVNTEAFF. Here the CDR3 DNA reads TGTGCCAGCAGAAGTGAGGTCAACACTGAAGCTTTCTTT.